The 14 T cell receptor beta chains below all came from one sample that was sequenced in a study of shared clonotypes between healthy human individuals. TCRdb keeps only in-frame clones here, not all; method: immunoSEQ multiplex PCR. This sample has a few million clones, with around 92% found just once. Input material: naive CD4+ T cells from PBMCs. The subset denotes: CD45RA+ positively selected. These receptors all come from a man aged 18 to 35 in good health. Some clones in this sample may be carry-over from other donors' samples.

Remarks on this clone: A much larger clonotype is one base distant, so this may be a read error. The chain employs TRBV19 and TRBJ2-1, with 13 bases aligning to TRBD2. Germline V CDR1 and CDR2: LNHDA, SQIVND (reference sequence). The CDR3 extends over 15 amino acids. Unmatched junction bases numbered 2, after V lost 6 bases and J lost 3 bases. The CDR3 region is CASSRLAGGYNEQFF. CDR3 nucleotides: TGTGCCAGTAGCAGACTAGCGGGAGGCTACAATGAGCAGTTCTTC.

The rearrangement uses TRBV7-8 and TRBJ1-2, with D unresolved. The germline gives CDR1 SGHVS, CDR2 FQNEAQ. The V end was cut by 1 base, the J end by 4 bases, with 16 bases between. The CDR3 runs 16 residues. The CDR3 sequence: CASSLGSSTDVYGYTF. The CDR3 DNA follows: TGTGCCAGCAGCTTAGGGTCCTCAACGGACGTCTATGGCTACACCTTC. Filled out from reference TRBV7-8 and TRBJ1-2, the complete variable domain reads GAGVSQSPRYKVAKRGQDVALRCDPISGHVSLFWYQQALGQGPEFLTYFQNEAQLDKSGLPSDRFFAERPEGSVSTLKIQRTQQEDSAVYLCASSLGSSTDVYGYTFGSGTRLTVV.

CDR3 nucleotide sequence: TGTGCCAGCAGCTTAGGACAGGCGTTAAGCTATGGCTACACCTTC. Amino acids: CASSLGQALSYGYTF. The rearrangement uses TRBV7-9 and TRBJ1-2; tentative D call: TRBD1 (6 bases). Germline CDR1 SEHNR, CDR2 FQNEAQ (reference sequence). The CDR3 has 15 amino acids. V lost 1 base and J lost 4, with 13 bases in between.

This chain connects TRBV21-1 to TRBJ2-3; the table names TRBD1, a call not compared with the DNA. TRBV21-1 is a pseudogene locus. The CDR3 is 20 amino acids. The CDR3 sequence: CASSNLRDRKSGTYTDTQYF. The CDR3 DNA sequence: TGTGCCAGCAGCAATTTAAGGGACAGGAAAAGCGGGACATACACAGATACGCAGTATTTT.

The rearrangement joins TRBV4-1 to TRBJ2-4, with 10 bases that match TRBD1. This CDR3 region has 15 residues. Germline-derived CDR1 and CDR2 are MGHRA and YSYEKL. Trimming took 2 bases from V and 5 from J; bases not matched to a gene: 3. The CDR3 DNA is TGCGCCAGCAGCCAAACCGGGACAGGGGAAAACATTCAGTACTTC. Protein: CASSQTGTGENIQYF.

V gene TRBV7-2 combines with J gene TRBJ1-2; D is ambiguous. Germline-derived CDR1 and CDR2 are SGHTA and FQGNSA. V dropped 4 bases and J dropped 4 bases, with 16 bases sitting between them. This CDR3 is 15 amino acids long. CDR3 sequence reads: CASSSFHSGTYGYTF. CDR3 DNA sequence: TGTGCCAGCAGCTCCTTTCACTCAGGAACCTATGGCTACACCTTC.

V usage is TRBV6-4 and J usage is TRBJ2-4, with TRBD1 identical over 7 bases. Germline V lookup: CDR1 MRHNA, CDR2 SNTAGT. V dropped 2 bases and J dropped 0; count of bases not matched to a gene: 19. The CDR3 is made up of 21 amino acids. DNA for the CDR3: TGTGCCAGCAGTGACACTACCACGACAGGGATATCTAACCTAGCCAAAAACATTCAGTACTTC. Translated: CASSDTTTTGISNLAKNIQYF.

The CDR3 nucleotides read TGTGCCAGCTCCAACTGGGGCCAGAAGGGCAATCAGCCCCAGCATTTT. This codes for CASSNWGQKGNQPQHF. The rearrangement links TRBV5-6 to TRBJ1-5; perhaps TRBD1 as D (5 bases). The CDR3 extends over 16 amino acids. Germline V gene lookup returns CDR1 SGHDT and CDR2 YYEEEE. V gave up 7 bases and J gave up 2 bases, with 19 bases separating them.

The gene calls are TRBV11-3 and TRBJ2-5, with D perhaps given as TRBD1 or TRBD2 (5 bases each). There are 13 residues in the CDR3. Per germline, CDR1 SGHNT and CDR2 YENEEA. The V gene lost 11 bases and the J gene lost 1 base, with 14 bases spanning the gap. The CDR3: CAPRGILQETQYF. In DNA form, the CDR3 reads TGTGCCCCTCGGGGCATACTCCAAGAGACCCAGTACTTC.

This clone appeared once. The chain joins TRBV7-3 to TRBJ2-3; 14 bases match TRBD2. CDR1 SGHTA and CDR2 FQGTGA come from the germline V gene. The CDR3 extends over 14 amino acids. With V trimmed by 8 bases and J by 9 bases, 7 bases remained unmatched. The CDR3 DNA reads as TGTGCCAGCGCTGGGACTAGCGGGAGTGAGACGCAGTATTTT. Amino acids: CASAGTSGSETQYF. The entire variable domain, with the rest obtained from reference TRBV7-3 and TRBJ2-3, is as follows: GAGVSQTPSNKVTEKGKYVELRCDPISGHTALYWYRQSLGQGPEFLIYFQGTGAADDSGLPNDRFFAVRPEGSVSTLKIQRTERGDSAVYLCASAGTSGSETQYFGPGTRLTVL.

Remarks on this clone: In the same sample, other DNA sequences code for this CDR3. This chain connects TRBV2 to TRBJ1-2, with D unclear. The CDR3 length is 12 residues. V lost 4 bases and J lost 2, with 5 bases in between. The germline gives CDR1 SNHLY, CDR2 FYNNEI. The CDR3 sequence: CASSGGNYGYTF. DNA of the CDR3: TGTGCCAGCAGTGGCGGGAACTATGGCTACACCTTC. Variable domain in full (rest from reference TRBV2 and TRBJ1-2): EPEVTQTPSHQVTQMGQEVILRCVPISNHLYFYWYRQILGQKVEFLVSFYNNEISEKSEIFDDQFSVERPDGSNFTLKIRSTKLEDSAMYFCASSGGNYGYTFGSGTRLTVV.

The chain is built from TRBV5-6 and TRBJ1-1; 7 bases map to TRBD1. CDR3 length: 15 residues. The J segment lost 1 base and the V segment lost 3 bases, leaving 6 bases of the junction unmatched. The germline V gene encodes CDR1 SGHDT and CDR2 YYEEEE. CDR3 protein: CASSSRQGGNTEAFF. DNA for the CDR3: TGTGCCAGCAGCTCCCGCCAGGGGGGGAACACTGAAGCTTTCTTT.

The CDR3 coding sequence is TGTGCCAGTACCTTAGACAGTAGCTCCTACGAGCAGTACTTC. It yields the protein CASTLDSSSYEQYF. The rearrangement uses TRBV19 and TRBJ2-7; D is perhaps TRBD1 (5 bases). Trimming stripped 7 bases from V and 0 bases from J, with 13 bases between. Germline CDR1 is LNHDA and CDR2 is SQIVND (reference sequence). This CDR3 has 14 residues.

The chain uses TRBV29-1 and TRBJ2-5; weak D call: TRBD2 (6 bases). Per the germline V gene, CDR1 is SQVTM and CDR2 is ANQGSEA. The CDR3 spans 12 residues. Trimming removed 6 bases at V and 3 bases at J, with 11 bases between. The CDR3 DNA reads TGCAGCGTAGTGGACTACGAAGAGACCCAGTACTTC. Translating gives CSVVDYEETQYF.